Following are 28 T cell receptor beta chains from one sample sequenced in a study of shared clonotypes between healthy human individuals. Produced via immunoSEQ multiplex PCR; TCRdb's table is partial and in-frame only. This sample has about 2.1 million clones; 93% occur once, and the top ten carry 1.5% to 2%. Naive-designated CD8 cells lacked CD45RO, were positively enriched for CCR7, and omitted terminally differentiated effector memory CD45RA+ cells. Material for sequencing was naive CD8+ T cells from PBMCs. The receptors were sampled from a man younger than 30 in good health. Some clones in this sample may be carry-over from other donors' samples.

The CDR3 here is CASSLGYSEQYGYTF. The CDR3 DNA reads TGCGCCAGCAGCTTGGGTTACTCCGAGCAGTATGGCTACACCTTC. V usage is TRBV5-1 and J usage is TRBJ1-2; no firm D call. Trimming stripped 0 bases from V and 5 bases from J, with 14 bases between. The CDR3 covers 15 residues. Germline V CDR1 and CDR2: SGHRS, YFSETQ.

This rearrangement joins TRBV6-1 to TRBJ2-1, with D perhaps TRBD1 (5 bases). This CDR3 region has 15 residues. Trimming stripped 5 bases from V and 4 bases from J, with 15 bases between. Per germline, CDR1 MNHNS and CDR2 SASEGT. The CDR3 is CASSPRVNTYNEQFF. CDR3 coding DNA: TGTGCCAGCAGTCCCAGGGTTAATACGTACAATGAGCAGTTCTTC.

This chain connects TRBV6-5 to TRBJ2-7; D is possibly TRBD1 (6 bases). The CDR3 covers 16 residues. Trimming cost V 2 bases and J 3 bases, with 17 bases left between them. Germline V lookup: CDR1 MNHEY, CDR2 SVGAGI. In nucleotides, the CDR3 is TGTGCCAGCAGTTACGGGGATACAGGGCTCTTCTACGAGCAGTACTTC. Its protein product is CASSYGDTGLFYEQYF.

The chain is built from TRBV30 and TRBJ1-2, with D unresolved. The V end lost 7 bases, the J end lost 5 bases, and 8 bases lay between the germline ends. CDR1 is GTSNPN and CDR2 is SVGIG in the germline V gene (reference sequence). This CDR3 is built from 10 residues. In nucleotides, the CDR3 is TGTGCCTCCTCCCTATATGGCTACACCTTC. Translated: CASSLYGYTF.

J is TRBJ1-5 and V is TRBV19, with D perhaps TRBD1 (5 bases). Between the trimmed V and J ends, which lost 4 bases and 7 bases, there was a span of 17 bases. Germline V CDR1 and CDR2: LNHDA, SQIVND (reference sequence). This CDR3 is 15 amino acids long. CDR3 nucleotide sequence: TGTGCCAGTAGTAGCACCAGGGTAGCTAGGCAGCCCCAGCATTTT. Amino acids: CASSSTRVARQPQHF.

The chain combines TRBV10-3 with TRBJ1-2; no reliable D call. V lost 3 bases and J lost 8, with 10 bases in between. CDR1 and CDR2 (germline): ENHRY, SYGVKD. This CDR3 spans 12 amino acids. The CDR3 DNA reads TGTGCCATCAGTGACGGGAGGGTGGGCTACACCTTC. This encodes CAISDGRVGYTF.

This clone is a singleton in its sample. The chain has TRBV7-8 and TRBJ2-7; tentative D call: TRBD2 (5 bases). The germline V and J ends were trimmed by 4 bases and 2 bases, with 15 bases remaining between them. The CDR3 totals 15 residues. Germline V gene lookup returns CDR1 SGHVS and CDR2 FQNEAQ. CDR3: CASSSHKLGAYEQYF. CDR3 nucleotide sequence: TGTGCCAGCAGCTCCCACAAACTAGGCGCCTACGAGCAGTACTTC.

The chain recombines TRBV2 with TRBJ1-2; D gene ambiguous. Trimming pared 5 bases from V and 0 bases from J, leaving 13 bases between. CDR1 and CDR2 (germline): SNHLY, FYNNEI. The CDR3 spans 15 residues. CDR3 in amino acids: CASSQTPLANYGYTF. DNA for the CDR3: TGTGCCAGCAGTCAAACACCGTTAGCTAACTATGGCTACACCTTC.

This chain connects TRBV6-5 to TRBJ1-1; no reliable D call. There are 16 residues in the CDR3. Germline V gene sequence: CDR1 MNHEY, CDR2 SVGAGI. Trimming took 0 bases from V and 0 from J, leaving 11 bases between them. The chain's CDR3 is CASSYSPLNLNTEAFF. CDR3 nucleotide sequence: TGTGCCAGCAGTTACTCCCCCTTAAATTTGAACACTGAAGCTTTCTTT.

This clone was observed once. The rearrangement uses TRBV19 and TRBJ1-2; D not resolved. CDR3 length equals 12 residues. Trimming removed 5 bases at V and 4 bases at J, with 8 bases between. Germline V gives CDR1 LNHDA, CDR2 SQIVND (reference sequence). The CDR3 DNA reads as TGTGCCAGTAGTGCGGCCCTCTATGGCTACACCTTC. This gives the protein CASSAALYGYTF.

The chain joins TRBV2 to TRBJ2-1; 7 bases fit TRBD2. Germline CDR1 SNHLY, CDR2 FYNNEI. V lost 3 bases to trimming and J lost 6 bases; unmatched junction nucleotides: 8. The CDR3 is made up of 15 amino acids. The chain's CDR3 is CASSEMAGAGNEQFF. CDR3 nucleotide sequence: TGTGCCAGCAGTGAGATGGCGGGAGCAGGCAATGAGCAGTTCTTC.

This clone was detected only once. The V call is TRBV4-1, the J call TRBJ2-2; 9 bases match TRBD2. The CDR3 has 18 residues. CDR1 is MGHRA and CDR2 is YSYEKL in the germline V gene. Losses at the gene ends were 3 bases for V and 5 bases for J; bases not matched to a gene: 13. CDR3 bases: TGCGCCAGCAGCCAGACCCCCCCAGCGGGAGGTCGAACCGGGGAGCTGTTTTTT. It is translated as CASSQTPPAGGRTGELFF.

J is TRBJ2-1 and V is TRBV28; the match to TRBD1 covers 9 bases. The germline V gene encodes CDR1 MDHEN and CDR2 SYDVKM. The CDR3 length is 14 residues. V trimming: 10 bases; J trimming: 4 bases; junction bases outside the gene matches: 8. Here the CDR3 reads CATRDRALYNEQFF. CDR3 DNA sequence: TGTGCCACCCGGGACAGGGCCTTATACAATGAGCAGTTCTTC.

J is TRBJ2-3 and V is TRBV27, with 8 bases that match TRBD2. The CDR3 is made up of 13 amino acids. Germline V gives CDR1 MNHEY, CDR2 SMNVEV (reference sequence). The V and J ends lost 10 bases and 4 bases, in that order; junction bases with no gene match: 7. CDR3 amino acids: CATRGGHPDTQYF. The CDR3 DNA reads TGTGCCACCCGGGGGGGCCATCCAGATACGCAGTATTTT.

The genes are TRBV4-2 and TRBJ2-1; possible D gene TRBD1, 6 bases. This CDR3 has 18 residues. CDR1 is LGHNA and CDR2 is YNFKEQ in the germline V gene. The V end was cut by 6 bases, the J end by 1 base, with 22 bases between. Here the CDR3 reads CASSEGMAGAGSYNEQFF. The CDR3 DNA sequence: TGTGCCAGCAGTGAGGGGATGGCAGGGGCAGGGTCCTACAATGAGCAGTTCTTC.

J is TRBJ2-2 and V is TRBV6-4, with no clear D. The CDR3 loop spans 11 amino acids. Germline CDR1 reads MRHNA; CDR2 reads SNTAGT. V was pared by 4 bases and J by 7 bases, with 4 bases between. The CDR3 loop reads CASSANGELFF. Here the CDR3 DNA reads TGTGCCAGCAGTGCTAACGGGGAGCTGTTTTTT.

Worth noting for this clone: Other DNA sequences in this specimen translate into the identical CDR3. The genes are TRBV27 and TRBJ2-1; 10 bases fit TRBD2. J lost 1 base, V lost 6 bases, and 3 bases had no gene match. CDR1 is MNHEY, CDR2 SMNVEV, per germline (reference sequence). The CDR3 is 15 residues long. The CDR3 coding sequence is TGTGCCAGCAGCCCACTAGCGGGGTCCTACAATGAGCAGTTCTTC. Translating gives CASSPLAGSYNEQFF.

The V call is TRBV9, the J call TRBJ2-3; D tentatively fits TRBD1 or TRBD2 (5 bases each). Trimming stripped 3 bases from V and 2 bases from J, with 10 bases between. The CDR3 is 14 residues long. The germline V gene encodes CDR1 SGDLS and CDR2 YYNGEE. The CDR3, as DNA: TGTGCCAGCAGCGCAGCCGGGGCCACAGATACGCAGTATTTT. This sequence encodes CASSAAGATDTQYF.

The chain's CDR3 is CASSPPETPYEQYF. Written as DNA, the CDR3 is TGTGCCAGCAGCCCCCCCGAGACACCCTACGAGCAGTACTTC. The gene calls are TRBV7-9 and TRBJ2-7; D ambiguous. This CDR3 has 14 residues. CDR1 is SEHNR, CDR2 FQNEAQ, per germline (reference sequence). V was clipped by 5 bases and J by 2 bases, with 13 bases between them.

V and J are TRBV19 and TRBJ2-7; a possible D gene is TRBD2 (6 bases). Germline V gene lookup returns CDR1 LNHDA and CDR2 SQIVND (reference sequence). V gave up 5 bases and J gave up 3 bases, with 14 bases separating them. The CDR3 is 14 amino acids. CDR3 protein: CASSPRDLYYEQYF. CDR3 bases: TGTGCCAGTAGTCCGCGGGACCTGTACTACGAGCAGTACTTC.

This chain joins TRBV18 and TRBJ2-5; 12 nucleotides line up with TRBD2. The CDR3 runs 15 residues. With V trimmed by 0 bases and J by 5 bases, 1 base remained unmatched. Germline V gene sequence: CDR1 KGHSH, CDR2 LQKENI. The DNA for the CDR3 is TGTGCCAGCTCACCACCCACTAGCGGGAGGGAGACCCAGTACTTC. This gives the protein CASSPPTSGRETQYF.

The CDR3 DNA follows: TGTGCCAGTAGTATGTTAAGCGGGAGGACCCTATACAATGAGCAGTTCTTC. This codes for CASSMLSGRTLYNEQFF. This sequence joins TRBV19 and TRBJ2-1, with 9 bases matching TRBD2. V shed 3 bases and J 4 bases; nucleotides not matched to a gene: 10. CDR3 length: 17 amino acids. CDR1 is LNHDA and CDR2 is SQIVND in the germline V gene (reference sequence).

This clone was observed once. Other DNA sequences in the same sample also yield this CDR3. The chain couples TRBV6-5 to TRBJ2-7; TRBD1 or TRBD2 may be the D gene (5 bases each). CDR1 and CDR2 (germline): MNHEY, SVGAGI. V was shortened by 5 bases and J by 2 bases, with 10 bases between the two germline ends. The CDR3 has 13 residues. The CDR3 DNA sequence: TGTGCCAGCAGTCCCTTGGGGGCCTACGAGCAGTACTTC. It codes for CASSPLGAYEQYF.

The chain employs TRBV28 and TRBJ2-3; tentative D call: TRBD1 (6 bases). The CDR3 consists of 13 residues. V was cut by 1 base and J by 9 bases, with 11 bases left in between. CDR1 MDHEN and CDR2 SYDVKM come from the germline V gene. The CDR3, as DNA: TGTGCCAGCAGTTTATACAGGGCCACCACGCAGTATTTT. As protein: CASSLYRATTQYF.

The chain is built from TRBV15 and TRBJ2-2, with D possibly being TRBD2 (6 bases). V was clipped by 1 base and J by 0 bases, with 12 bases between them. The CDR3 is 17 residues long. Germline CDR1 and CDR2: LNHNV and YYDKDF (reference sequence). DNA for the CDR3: TGTGCCACCAGCAGAGGCGCCGGGACTTCGAACACCGGGGAGCTGTTTTTT. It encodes CATSRGAGTSNTGELFF. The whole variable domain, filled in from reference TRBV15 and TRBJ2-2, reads DAMVIQNPRYQVTQFGKPVTLSCSQTLNHNVMYWYQQKSSQAPKLLFHYYDKDFNNEADTPDNFQSRRPNTSFCFLDIRSPGLGDTAMYLCATSRGAGTSNTGELFFGEGSRLTVL.

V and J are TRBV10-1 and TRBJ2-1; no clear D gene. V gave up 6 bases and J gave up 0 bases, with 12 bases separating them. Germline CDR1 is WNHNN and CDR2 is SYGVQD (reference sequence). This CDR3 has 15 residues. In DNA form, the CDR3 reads TGCGCCAGCAGCCCTCGGGCGGACTCCTACAATGAGCAGTTCTTC. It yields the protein CASSPRADSYNEQFF.

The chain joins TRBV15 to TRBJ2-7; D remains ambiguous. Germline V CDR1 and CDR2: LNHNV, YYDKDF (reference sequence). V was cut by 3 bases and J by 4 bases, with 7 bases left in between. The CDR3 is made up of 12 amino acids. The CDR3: CATSRDGYEQYF. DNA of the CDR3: TGTGCCACCAGCAGGGACGGATACGAGCAGTACTTC.

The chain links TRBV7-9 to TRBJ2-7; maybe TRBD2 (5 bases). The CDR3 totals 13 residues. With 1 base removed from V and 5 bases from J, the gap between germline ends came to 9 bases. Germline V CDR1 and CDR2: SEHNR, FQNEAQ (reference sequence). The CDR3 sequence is CASSLGLADEQYF. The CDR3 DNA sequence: TGTGCCAGCAGCTTAGGGCTAGCCGACGAGCAGTACTTC.